A single sample gave rise to the 5 T cell receptor beta chains below, sequenced in a study of CD8+ T cells in alopecia areata. Extraction of RNA preceded its reverse transcription into cDNA, which served as the sequencing template. Using immunoSEQ multiplex PCR, the repertoire was profiled, and TCRdb retains in-frame clones only, with some absent. Counted here are some 120,000 clones, 45% to 50% occurring once; the ten biggest clones make up 10%. Input material: NKG2D-low CD8+ T cells sorted from blood. All receptors come from a human donor with alopecia areata.

Here the CDR3 DNA reads TGCAGCGTGGCCACCCGGGACCTTGGCTACGAGCAGTACTTC. This encodes CSVATRDLGYEQYF. The chain couples TRBV29-1 to TRBJ2-7; D is perhaps TRBD1 or TRBD2 (5 bases each). This CDR3 spans 14 amino acids. Germline CDR1 SQVTM, CDR2 ANQGSEA. V lost 6 bases to trimming and J lost 3 bases, with 18 bases between them.

The chain couples TRBV29-1 to TRBJ2-7; 11 positions match TRBD1. V dropped 6 bases and J dropped 5; count of bases not matched to a gene: 6. In germline, CDR1 is SQVTM, CDR2 ANQGSEA. This CDR3 is 13 amino acids long. The chain's CDR3 is CSVGGQGGHEQYF. In DNA form, the CDR3 reads TGCAGCGTGGGGGGACAGGGGGGCCACGAGCAGTACTTC.

This chain links TRBV5-1 with TRBJ2-1, with D unclear. V lost 0 bases, J lost 6 bases, and 10 bases lay in between. CDR1 and CDR2 from the germline V gene are SGHRS and YFSETQ. CDR3 length: 14 residues. The chain's CDR3 is CASSLVSGPNEQFF. CDR3 DNA sequence: TGCGCCAGCAGCTTGGTGTCCGGTCCCAATGAGCAGTTCTTC.

The J gene is TRBJ2-7, the V gene TRBV5-1; 7 bases map to TRBD2. Losses at the gene ends were 5 bases for V and 3 bases for J; bases not matched to a gene: 2. This CDR3 has 12 residues. CDR1 SGHRS and CDR2 YFSETQ come from the germline V gene. This CDR3 reads CASSPGGYEQYF. The CDR3, as DNA: TGCGCCAGCAGTCCGGGGGGCTACGAGCAGTACTTC. The entire variable domain, with the rest obtained from reference TRBV5-1 and TRBJ2-7, is as follows: KAGVTQTPRYLIKTRGQQVTLSCSPISGHRSVSWYQQTPGQGLQFLFEYFSETQRNKGNFPGRFSGRQFSNSRSEMNVSTLELGDSALYLCASSPGGYEQYFGPGTRLTVT.

V is TRBV18 and J is TRBJ2-1, with D hard to call. Germline V gives CDR1 KGHSH, CDR2 LQKENI. CDR3 size: 13 residues. V dropped 2 bases and J dropped 10 bases, with 12 bases sitting between them. This chain's CDR3 is CASSPLGLTEQFF. The CDR3, as DNA: TGTGCCAGCTCACCATTAGGGTTAACCGAGCAGTTCTTC.